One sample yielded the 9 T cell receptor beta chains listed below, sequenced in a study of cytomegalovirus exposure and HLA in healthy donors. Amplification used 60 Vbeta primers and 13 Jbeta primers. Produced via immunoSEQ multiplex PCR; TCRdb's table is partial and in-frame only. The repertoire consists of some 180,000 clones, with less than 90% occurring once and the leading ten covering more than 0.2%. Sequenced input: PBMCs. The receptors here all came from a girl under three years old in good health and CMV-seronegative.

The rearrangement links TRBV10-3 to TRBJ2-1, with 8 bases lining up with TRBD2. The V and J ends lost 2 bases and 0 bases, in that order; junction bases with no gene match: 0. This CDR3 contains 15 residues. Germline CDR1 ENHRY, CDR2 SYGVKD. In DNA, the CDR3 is TGTGCCATCAGTGAGCGGGAGGGCTCCTACAATGAGCAGTTCTTC. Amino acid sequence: CAISEREGSYNEQFF.

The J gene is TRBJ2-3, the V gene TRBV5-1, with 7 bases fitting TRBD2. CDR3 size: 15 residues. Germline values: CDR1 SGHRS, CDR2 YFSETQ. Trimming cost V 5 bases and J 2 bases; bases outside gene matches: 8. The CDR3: CASRASGSITDTQYF. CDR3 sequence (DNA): TGCGCCAGCAGAGCTAGCGGCTCGATCACAGATACGCAGTATTTT. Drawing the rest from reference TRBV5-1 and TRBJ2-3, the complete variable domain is KAGVTQTPRYLIKTRGQQVTLSCSPISGHRSVSWYQQTPGQGLQFLFEYFSETQRNKGNFPGRFSGRQFSNSRSEMNVSTLELGDSALYLCASRASGSITDTQYFGPGTRLTVL.

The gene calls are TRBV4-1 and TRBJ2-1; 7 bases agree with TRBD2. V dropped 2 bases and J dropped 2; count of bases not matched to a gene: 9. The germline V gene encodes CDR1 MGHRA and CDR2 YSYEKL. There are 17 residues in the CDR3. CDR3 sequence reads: CASSQTKAGKTYNEQFF. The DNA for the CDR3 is TGCGCCAGCAGCCAAACGAAAGCGGGAAAGACCTACAATGAGCAGTTCTTC.

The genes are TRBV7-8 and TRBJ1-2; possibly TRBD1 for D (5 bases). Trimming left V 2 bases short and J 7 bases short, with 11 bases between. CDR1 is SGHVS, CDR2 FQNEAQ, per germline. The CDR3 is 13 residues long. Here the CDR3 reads CASSLSQGVGYTF. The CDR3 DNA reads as TGTGCCAGCAGCTTATCCCAGGGCGTTGGCTACACCTTC.

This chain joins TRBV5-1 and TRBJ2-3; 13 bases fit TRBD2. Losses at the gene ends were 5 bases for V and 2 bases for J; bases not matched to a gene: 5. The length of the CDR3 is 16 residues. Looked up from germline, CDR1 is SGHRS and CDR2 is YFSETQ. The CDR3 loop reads CASSSGLAGVTDTQYF. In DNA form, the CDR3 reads TGCGCCAGCAGTTCCGGACTAGCGGGGGTCACAGATACGCAGTATTTT.

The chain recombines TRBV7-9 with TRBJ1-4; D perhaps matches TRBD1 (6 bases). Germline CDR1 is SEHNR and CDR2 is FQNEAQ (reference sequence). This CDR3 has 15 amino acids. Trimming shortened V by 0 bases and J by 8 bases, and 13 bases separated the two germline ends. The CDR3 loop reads CASSLAGPGGEKLFF. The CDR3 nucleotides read TGTGCCAGCAGCTTAGCGGGCCCGGGGGGCGAAAAACTGTTTTTT.

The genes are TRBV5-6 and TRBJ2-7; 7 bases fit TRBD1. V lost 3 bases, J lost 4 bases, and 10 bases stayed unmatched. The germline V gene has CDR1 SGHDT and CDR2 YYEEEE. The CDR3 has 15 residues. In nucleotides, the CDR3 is TGTGCCAGCAGCTCGGGCTGGGACAGCTTGTACGAGCAGTACTTC. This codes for CASSSGWDSLYEQYF.

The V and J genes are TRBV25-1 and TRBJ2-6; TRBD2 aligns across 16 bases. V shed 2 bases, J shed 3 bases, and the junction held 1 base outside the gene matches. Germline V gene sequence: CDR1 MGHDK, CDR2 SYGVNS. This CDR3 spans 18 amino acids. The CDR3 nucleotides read TGTGCCAGCAGTGAAGGGACTAGCGGGGGGGATGGGGCCAACGTCCTGACTTTC. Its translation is CASSEGTSGGDGANVLTF.

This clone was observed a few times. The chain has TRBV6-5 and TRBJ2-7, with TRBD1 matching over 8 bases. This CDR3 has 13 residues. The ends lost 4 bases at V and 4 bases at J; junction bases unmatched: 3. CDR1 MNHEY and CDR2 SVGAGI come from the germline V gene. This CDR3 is CASSWDRNYEQYF. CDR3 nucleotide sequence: TGTGCCAGCAGTTGGGACAGGAATTACGAGCAGTACTTC.